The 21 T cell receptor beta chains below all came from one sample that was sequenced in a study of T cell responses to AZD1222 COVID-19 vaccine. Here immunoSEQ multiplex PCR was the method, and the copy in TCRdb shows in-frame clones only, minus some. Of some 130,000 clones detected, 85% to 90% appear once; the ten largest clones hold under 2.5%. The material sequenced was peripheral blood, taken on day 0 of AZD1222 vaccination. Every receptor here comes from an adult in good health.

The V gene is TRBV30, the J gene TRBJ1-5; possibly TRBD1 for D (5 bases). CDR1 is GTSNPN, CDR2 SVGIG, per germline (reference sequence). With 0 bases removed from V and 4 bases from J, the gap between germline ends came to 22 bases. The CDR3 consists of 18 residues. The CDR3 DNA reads TGTGCCTGGAGTGTACCAGTAATGGGACTTGGTATAAATCAGCCCCAGCATTTT. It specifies CAWSVPVMGLGINQPQHF.

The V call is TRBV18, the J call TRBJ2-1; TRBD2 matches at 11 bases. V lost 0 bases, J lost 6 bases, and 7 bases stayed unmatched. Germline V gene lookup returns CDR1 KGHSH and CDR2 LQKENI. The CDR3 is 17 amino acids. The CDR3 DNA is TGTGCCAGCTCACCACCCCGGCTAGCGGGAGGTGGCAATGAGCAGTTCTTC. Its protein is CASSPPRLAGGGNEQFF.

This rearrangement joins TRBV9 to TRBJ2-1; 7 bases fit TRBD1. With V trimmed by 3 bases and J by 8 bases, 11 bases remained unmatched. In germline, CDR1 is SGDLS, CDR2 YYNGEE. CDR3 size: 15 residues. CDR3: CASSAKRLGGDEQFF. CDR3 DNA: TGTGCCAGCAGCGCCAAGAGGCTAGGGGGCGATGAGCAGTTCTTC.

CDR3 region: CASRSRLASFYEQYF. As DNA, the CDR3 is TGTGCCAGCAGAAGCCGACTAGCCTCCTTTTACGAGCAGTACTTC. The chain is built from TRBV2 and TRBJ2-7; the match to TRBD2 covers 7 bases. The CDR3 has 15 residues. The germline CDR1 and CDR2 sequences are SNHLY and FYNNEI. The V segment lost 6 bases and the J segment 4 bases; nucleotides outside the gene matches: 12.

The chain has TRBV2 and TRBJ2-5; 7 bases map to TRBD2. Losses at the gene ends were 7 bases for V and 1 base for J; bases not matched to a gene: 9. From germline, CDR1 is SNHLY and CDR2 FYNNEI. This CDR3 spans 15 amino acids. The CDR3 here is CASKSRPSGQETQYF. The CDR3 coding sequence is TGTGCCAGCAAGAGCCGACCTAGCGGCCAAGAGACCCAGTACTTC.

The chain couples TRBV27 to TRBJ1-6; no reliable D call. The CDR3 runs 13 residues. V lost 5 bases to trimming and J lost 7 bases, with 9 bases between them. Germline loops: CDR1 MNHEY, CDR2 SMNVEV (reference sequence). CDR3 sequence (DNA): TGTGCCAGCAGTCCCACGGGCAATTCACCCCTCCACTTT. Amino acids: CASSPTGNSPLHF.

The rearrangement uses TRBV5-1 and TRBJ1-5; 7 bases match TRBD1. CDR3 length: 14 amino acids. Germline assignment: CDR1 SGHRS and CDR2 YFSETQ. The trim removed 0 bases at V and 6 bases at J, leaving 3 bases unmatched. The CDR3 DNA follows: TGCGCCAGCAGCTTGGTAGGGGGCGGTCAGCCCCAGCATTTT. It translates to CASSLVGGGQPQHF. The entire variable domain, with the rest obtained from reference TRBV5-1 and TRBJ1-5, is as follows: KAGVTQTPRYLIKTRGQQVTLSCSPISGHRSVSWYQQTPGQGLQFLFEYFSETQRNKGNFPGRFSGRQFSNSRSEMNVSTLELGDSALYLCASSLVGGGQPQHFGDGTRLSIL.

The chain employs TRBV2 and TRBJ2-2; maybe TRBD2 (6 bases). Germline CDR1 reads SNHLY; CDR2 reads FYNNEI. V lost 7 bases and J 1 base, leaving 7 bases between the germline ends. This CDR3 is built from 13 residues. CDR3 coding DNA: TGTGCCAGCACTAGCGAGAACACCGGGGAGCTGTTTTTT. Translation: CASTSENTGELFF.

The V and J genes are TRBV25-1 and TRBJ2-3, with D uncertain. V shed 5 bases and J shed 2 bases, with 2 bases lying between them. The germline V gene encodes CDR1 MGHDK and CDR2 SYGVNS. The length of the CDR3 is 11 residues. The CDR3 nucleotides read TGTGCCAGCAGTCCCACAGATACGCAGTATTTT. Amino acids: CASSPTDTQYF.

The CDR3: CASRSPGLARETQYF. The CDR3 nucleotides read TGTGCCAGCAGGTCTCCGGGACTAGCTAGGGAGACCCAGTACTTC. The V call is TRBV7-9, the J call TRBJ2-5; 9 bases match TRBD2. CDR3 length: 15 residues. The J segment lost 5 bases and the V segment lost 6 bases, leaving 10 bases of the junction unmatched. The germline V gene has CDR1 SEHNR and CDR2 FQNEAQ (reference sequence).

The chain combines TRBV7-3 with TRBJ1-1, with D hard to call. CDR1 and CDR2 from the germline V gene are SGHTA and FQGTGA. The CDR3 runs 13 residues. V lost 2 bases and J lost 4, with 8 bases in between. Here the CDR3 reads CASSLSQSTEAFF. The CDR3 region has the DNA TGTGCCAGCAGCTTATCCCAGAGCACTGAAGCTTTCTTT. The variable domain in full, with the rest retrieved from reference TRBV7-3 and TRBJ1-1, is GAGVSQTPSNKVTEKGKYVELRCDPISGHTALYWYRQSLGQGPEFLIYFQGTGAADDSGLPNDRFFAVRPEGSVSTLKIQRTERGDSAVYLCASSLSQSTEAFFGQGTRLTVV.

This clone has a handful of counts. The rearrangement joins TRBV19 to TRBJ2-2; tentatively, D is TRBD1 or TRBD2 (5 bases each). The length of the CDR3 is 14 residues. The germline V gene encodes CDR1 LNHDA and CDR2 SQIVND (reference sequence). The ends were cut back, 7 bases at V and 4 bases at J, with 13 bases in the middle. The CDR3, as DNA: TGTGCCAGTATTAGGACTGGGGGCACCGGGGAGCTGTTTTTT. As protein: CASIRTGGTGELFF.

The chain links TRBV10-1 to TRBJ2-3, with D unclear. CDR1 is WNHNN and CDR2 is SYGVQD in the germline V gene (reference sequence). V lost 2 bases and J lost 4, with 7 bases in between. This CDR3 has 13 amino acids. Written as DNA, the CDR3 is TGCGCCAGCAGTGAGACGGGCCCAGATACGCAGTATTTT. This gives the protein CASSETGPDTQYF.

Here the CDR3 reads CATQRGGTTEAFF. As DNA, the CDR3 is TGTGCCACCCAGAGGGGCGGCACTACTGAAGCTTTCTTT. The J gene is TRBJ1-1, the V gene TRBV2, with D possibly being TRBD1 (5 bases). Germline V gene data show CDR1 as SNHLY and CDR2 as FYNNEI. This CDR3 comprises 13 residues. Trimming took 10 bases from V and 5 from J, leaving 17 bases between them.

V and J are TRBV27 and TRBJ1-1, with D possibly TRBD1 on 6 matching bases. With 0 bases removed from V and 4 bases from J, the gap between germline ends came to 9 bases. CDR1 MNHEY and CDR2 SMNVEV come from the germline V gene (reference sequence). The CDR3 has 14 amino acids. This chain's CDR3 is CASSLSGGGTEAFF. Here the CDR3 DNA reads TGTGCCAGCAGTTTATCAGGAGGGGGCACTGAAGCTTTCTTT.

CDR3 in amino acids: CASSRGPRDPRVYGYTF. CDR3 sequence (DNA): TGTGCCAGCAGCCGAGGCCCGAGGGACCCCAGGGTATATGGCTACACCTTC. The chain links TRBV7-9 to TRBJ1-2; tentatively, D is TRBD1 (5 bases). Germline lookup yields CDR1 SEHNR and CDR2 FQNEAQ (reference sequence). The germline V and J ends were trimmed by 5 bases and 5 bases, with 24 bases remaining between them. The CDR3 has 17 residues.

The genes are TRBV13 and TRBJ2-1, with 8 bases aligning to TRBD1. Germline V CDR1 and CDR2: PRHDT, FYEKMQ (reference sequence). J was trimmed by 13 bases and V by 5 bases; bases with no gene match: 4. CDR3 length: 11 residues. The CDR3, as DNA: TGTGCCAGCAGCCCCGACAGGGGTCAGTTCTTC. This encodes CASSPDRGQFF.

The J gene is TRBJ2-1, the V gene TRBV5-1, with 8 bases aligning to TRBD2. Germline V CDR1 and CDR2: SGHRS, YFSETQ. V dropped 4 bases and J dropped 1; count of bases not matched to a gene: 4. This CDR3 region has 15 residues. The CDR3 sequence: CASSPIAGSYNEQFF. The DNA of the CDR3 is TGCGCCAGCAGCCCCATAGCGGGGTCCTACAATGAGCAGTTCTTC.

This CDR3 reads CASSPHDSGPDTQYF. The CDR3 nucleotides are TGTGCCAGCAGCCCCCATGATAGCGGACCAGATACGCAGTATTTT. This sequence joins TRBV3-1 (or the pseudogene TRBV3-2) and TRBJ2-3, with D tentatively TRBD2 (6 bases). The CDR3 length is 15 residues. Between the trimmed V and J ends, which lost 4 bases and 4 bases, there was a span of 15 bases. Germline V gene sequence: CDR1 LGHDT, CDR2 YNNKEL (reference sequence).

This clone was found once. The CDR3 loop reads CASSSGVRDNEQFF. CDR3 DNA sequence: TGTGCCAGCAGCTCGGGAGTTCGGGACAATGAGCAGTTCTTC. V is TRBV11-2 and J is TRBJ2-1; tentative D call: TRBD2 (6 bases). Germline lookup yields CDR1 SGHAT and CDR2 FQNNGV. The CDR3 covers 14 residues. V was trimmed by 4 bases and J by 5 bases, leaving 12 bases between them.

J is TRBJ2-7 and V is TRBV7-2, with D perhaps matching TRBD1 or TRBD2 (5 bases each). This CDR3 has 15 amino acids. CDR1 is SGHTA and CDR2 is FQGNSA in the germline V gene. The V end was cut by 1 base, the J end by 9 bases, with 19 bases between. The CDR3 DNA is TGTGCCAGCAGCTTAGAGGGGATGGGGGTCTTAGGGCAGTACTTC. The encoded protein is CASSLEGMGVLGQYF.